This T cell receptor beta chain appears in the sequencing data of a study of identical twins. A single record per CDR3 protein comes from TCRdb applying MiXCR to the 5' RACE reads. The sample lists fewer than 900,000 distinct CDR3 sequences; about 20% were seen once. This clonotype has a handful of counts. The same data also contributed to another study, on T cells expressing NK-cell markers. From that report: Four of the donors also had these clonotypes leading their CD3+CD56-NKG2C+ fraction.

The clonotype was recovered from a woman aged 18-29 years in good health. What was sequenced was PBMCs.

This chain's CDR3 is CASSPGSNEQYF. Written as DNA, the CDR3 is TGTGCCAGCAGCCCCGGGTCTAACGAGCAGTACTTC. The chain carries TRBV6-5 and TRBJ2-7; no clear D. The V and J ends lost 6 bases and 5 bases respectively, with 11 bases between them. CDR1 MNHEY and CDR2 SVGAGI come from the germline V gene. This CDR3 is built from 12 residues.